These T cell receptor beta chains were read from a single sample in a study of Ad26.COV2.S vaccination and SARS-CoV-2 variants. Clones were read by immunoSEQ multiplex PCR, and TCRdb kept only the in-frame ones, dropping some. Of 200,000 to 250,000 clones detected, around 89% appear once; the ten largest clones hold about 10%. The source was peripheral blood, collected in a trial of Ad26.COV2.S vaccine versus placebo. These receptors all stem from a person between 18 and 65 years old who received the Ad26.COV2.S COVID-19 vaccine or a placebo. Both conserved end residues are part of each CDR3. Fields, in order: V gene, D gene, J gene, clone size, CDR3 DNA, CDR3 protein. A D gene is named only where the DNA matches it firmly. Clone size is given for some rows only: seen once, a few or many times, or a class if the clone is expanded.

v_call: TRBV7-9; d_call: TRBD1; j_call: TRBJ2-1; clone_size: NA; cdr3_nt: TGTGCCAGCAGCCCCTCCCTCGGGGACAGGGGGAGGAATGAGCAGTTCTTC; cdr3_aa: CASSPSLGDRGRNEQFF
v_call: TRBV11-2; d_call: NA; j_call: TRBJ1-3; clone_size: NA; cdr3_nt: TGTGCCAGCAGCCTCCTACCGGGGGTTACTGGAAACACCATATATTTT; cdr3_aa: CASSLLPGVTGNTIYF
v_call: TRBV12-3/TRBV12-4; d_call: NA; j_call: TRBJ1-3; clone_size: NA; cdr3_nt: TGTGCCAGCAGAAGGACAGCTAACACCATATATTTT; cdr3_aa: CASRRTANTIYF
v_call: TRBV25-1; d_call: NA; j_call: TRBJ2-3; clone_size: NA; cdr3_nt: TGTGCCAGCTCCTACAGAAGCACAGATACGCAGTATTTT; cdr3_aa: CASSYRSTDTQYF
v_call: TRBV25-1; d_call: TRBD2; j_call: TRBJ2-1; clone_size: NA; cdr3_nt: TGTGCCAGCAGTGATTGGGCTGGGGGGGATGAGCAGTTCTTC; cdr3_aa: CASSDWAGGDEQFF
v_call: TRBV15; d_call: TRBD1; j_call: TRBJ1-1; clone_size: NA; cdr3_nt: TGTGCCACCAGCAGACCAGGACAGGGGAACACTGAAGCTTTCTTT; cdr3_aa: CATSRPGQGNTEAFF
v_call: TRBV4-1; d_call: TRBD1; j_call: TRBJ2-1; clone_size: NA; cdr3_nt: TGCGCCAGCAGCCTACTCCGGACAGGGAATGAGCAGTTCTTC; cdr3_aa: CASSLLRTGNEQFF
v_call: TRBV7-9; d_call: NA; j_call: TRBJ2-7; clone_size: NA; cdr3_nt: TGTGCCAGCAGCTTATTAGAGTACGAGCAGTACTTC; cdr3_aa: CASSLLEYEQYF
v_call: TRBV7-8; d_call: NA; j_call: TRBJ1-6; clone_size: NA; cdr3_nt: TGTGCCAGCAGCTTACAGCAGGGAGTATTCCATAATTCACCCCTCCACTTT; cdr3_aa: CASSLQQGVFHNSPLHF
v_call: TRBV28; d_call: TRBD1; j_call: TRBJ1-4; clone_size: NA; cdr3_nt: TGTGCCAGCAGTTCAAACCGGGACAGAGAGAATGAAAAACTGTTTTTT; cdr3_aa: CASSSNRDRENEKLFF
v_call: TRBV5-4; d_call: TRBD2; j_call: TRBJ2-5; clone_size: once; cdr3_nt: TGTGCCAGCATGCTAGCGGGGAGGGAGACCCAGTACTTC; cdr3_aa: CASMLAGRETQYF
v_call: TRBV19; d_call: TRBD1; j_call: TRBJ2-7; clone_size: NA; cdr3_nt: TGTGCCAGTAGTATAGAAGCGACAGGGGCGGGCTACGAGCAGTACTTC; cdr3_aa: CASSIEATGAGYEQYF
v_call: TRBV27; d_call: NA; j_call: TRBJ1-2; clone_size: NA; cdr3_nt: TGTGCCAGCTCGAGGGGGAATGGCTACACCTTC; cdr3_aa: CASSRGNGYTF
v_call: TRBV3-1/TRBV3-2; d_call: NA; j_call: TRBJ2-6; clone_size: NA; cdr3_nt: TGTGCCAGCAGCCAAACCGGATTCTCTGGGGCCAACGTCCTGACTTTC; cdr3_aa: CASSQTGFSGANVLTF
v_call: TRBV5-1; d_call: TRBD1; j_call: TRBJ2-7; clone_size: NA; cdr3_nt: TGCGCCAGCAGCTCCCCGGACAGGACCTACGAGCAGTACTTC; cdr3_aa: CASSSPDRTYEQYF
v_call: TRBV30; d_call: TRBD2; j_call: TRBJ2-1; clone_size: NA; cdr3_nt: TGTGCCTGGCAGGGACTAGCGGGGAACAATGAGCAGTTCTTC; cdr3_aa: CAWQGLAGNNEQFF
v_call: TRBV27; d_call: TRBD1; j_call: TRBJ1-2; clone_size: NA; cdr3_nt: TGTGCCAGCAGTTTAATGGGACAGGGAAGCTATGGCTACACCTTC; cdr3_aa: CASSLMGQGSYGYTF
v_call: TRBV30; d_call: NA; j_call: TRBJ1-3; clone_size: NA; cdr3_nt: TGTGCCTGGGAAGCGGGCCTCTCTGGAAACACCATATATTTT; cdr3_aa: CAWEAGLSGNTIYF